A selection of T cell receptor beta chains follows, all from one sample in a study of cytomegalovirus exposure and HLA in healthy donors. TCRdb's copy holds only in-frame clones and misses some; the assay was immunoSEQ multiplex PCR. This sample yields around 250,000 clones, of which approximately 80% are seen a single time; 8% belongs to the top ten. The sequenced sample consisted of PBMCs. These receptors all stem from a woman in her fifties or sixties in good health and CMV-seropositive. The CDR3 runs from the conserved cysteine through the conserved F or W. A D gene is named only where the DNA matches it firmly. Rows may omit the clone size; those that give it use once, few, many or a size class.

j_call: TRBJ1-1; v_call: TRBV29-1; d_call: .; clone_size: few; cdr3_nt: TGCAGCGTTGAAGATGGTAGAGGGACAACTGAAGCTTTCTTT; cdr3_aa: CSVEDGRGTTEAFF
j_call: TRBJ2-3; v_call: TRBV5-6; d_call: TRBD2; clone_size: .; cdr3_nt: TGTGCCAGCAGTTATGGACTAGCGGGCACAGATACGCAGTATTTT; cdr3_aa: CASSYGLAGTDTQYF
j_call: TRBJ2-1; v_call: TRBV5-6; d_call: TRBD2; clone_size: few; cdr3_nt: TGTGCCAGCAGCTTCACCGGGACTAGCGGTATTCTAGAGCAGTTCTTC; cdr3_aa: CASSFTGTSGILEQFF
j_call: TRBJ2-7; v_call: TRBV10-2; d_call: TRBD2; clone_size: once; cdr3_nt: TGCGCCAGCGGCGAACGGGCTAGCGGGAACGAGCAGTACTTC; cdr3_aa: CASGERASGNEQYF
j_call: TRBJ2-3; v_call: TRBV2; d_call: TRBD2; clone_size: .; cdr3_nt: TGTGCCAGCAGTCTAGCGGGAGTGGGTAGCTATACGCAGTATTTT; cdr3_aa: CASSLAGVGSYTQYF
j_call: TRBJ1-2; v_call: TRBV27; d_call: TRBD1; clone_size: .; cdr3_nt: TGTGCCACCCTGGACAGGGCTTATGGCTACACCTTC; cdr3_aa: CATLDRAYGYTF
j_call: TRBJ2-1; v_call: TRBV7-2; d_call: .; clone_size: .; cdr3_nt: TGTGCCAGCAGCGACTCCCGGCTCACTGAGCAGTTCTTC; cdr3_aa: CASSDSRLTEQFF
j_call: TRBJ2-3; v_call: TRBV4-2; d_call: TRBD2; clone_size: .; cdr3_nt: TGTGCCAGCAGCCGAGATAGCGGGGGCACAGATACGCAGTATTTT; cdr3_aa: CASSRDSGGTDTQYF
j_call: TRBJ1-5; v_call: TRBV7-9; d_call: .; clone_size: .; cdr3_nt: TGTGCCAGCAGCTCGACAGGTAGCAATCAGCCCCAGCATTTT; cdr3_aa: CASSSTGSNQPQHF
j_call: TRBJ2-1; v_call: TRBV28; d_call: TRBD2; clone_size: .; cdr3_nt: TGTGCCATCCCTAGCGGGATCGACAATGAGCAGTTCTTC; cdr3_aa: CAIPSGIDNEQFF
j_call: TRBJ2-2; v_call: TRBV29-1; d_call: TRBD2; clone_size: .; cdr3_nt: TGCAGCGTTCCCCATGAGACCCCCTCTAGCGGGAGTGGCACCGGGGAGCTGTTTTTT; cdr3_aa: CSVPHETPSSGSGTGELFF
j_call: TRBJ2-3; v_call: TRBV5-1; d_call: TRBD2; clone_size: .; cdr3_nt: TGCGCCAGCAGTATAAGCGGGAGTAGGGATACGCAGTATTTT; cdr3_aa: CASSISGSRDTQYF
j_call: TRBJ1-2; v_call: TRBV6-5; d_call: .; clone_size: .; cdr3_nt: TGTGCCAGCAGGTTCCCACGCGGTGGCTACACCTTC; cdr3_aa: CASRFPRGGYTF
j_call: TRBJ1-2; v_call: TRBV11-1; d_call: TRBD1; clone_size: .; cdr3_nt: TGTGCCAGCAGCTTGGGGACAGCTGGCTACACCTTC; cdr3_aa: CASSLGTAGYTF
j_call: TRBJ2-7; v_call: TRBV5-5; d_call: .; clone_size: .; cdr3_nt: TGTGCCAGCAGGGACAGCTCCTACGAGCAGTACTTC; cdr3_aa: CASRDSSYEQYF
j_call: TRBJ2-3; v_call: TRBV11-2; d_call: .; clone_size: .; cdr3_nt: TGTGCCAGCAGCTTAGGCAGGGACACAGATACGCAGTATTTT; cdr3_aa: CASSLGRDTDTQYF
j_call: TRBJ2-5; v_call: TRBV5-4; d_call: TRBD2; clone_size: .; cdr3_nt: TGTGCCAGCAGCTTGGCGGGGGGGTCCTTAGAGACCCAGTACTTC; cdr3_aa: CASSLAGGSLETQYF
j_call: TRBJ2-7; v_call: TRBV19; d_call: .; clone_size: once; cdr3_nt: TGTGCCAGTAGTCCCGCGGCGGCTTCATACGAGCAGTACTTC; cdr3_aa: CASSPAAASYEQYF
j_call: TRBJ1-2; v_call: TRBV7-9; d_call: TRBD1; clone_size: .; cdr3_nt: TGTGCCAGCAGGCATACAGGGGGCACTAACTATGGCTACACCTTC; cdr3_aa: CASRHTGGTNYGYTF
j_call: TRBJ1-5; v_call: TRBV28; d_call: .; clone_size: .; cdr3_nt: TGTGCCAGCAGTTCCCCCTACAGAACAAATCAGCCCCAGCATTTT; cdr3_aa: CASSSPYRTNQPQHF
j_call: TRBJ1-4; v_call: TRBV29-1; d_call: TRBD1; clone_size: .; cdr3_nt: TGCAGCGCTGTGAGGGGGCCTAATGAAAAACTGTTTTTT; cdr3_aa: CSAVRGPNEKLFF
j_call: TRBJ2-1; v_call: TRBV5-1; d_call: TRBD2; clone_size: .; cdr3_nt: TGCGCCAGCAGCTTGGATGGGACTAGCGGCAATGAGCAGTTCTTC; cdr3_aa: CASSLDGTSGNEQFF
j_call: TRBJ2-3; v_call: TRBV5-1; d_call: TRBD1; clone_size: .; cdr3_nt: TGCGCCAGCAGCTTGTCAGGGGGCGCGTCAGATACGCAGTATTTT; cdr3_aa: CASSLSGGASDTQYF
j_call: TRBJ1-2; v_call: TRBV6-1; d_call: .; clone_size: .; cdr3_nt: TGTGCCAGCAGCAGGGCCCCTAACTATGGCTACACCTTC; cdr3_aa: CASSRAPNYGYTF
j_call: TRBJ2-3; v_call: TRBV9; d_call: TRBD2; clone_size: .; cdr3_nt: TGTGCCAGCAGCGTAGGGGGGGGGAATACGCAGTATTTT; cdr3_aa: CASSVGGGNTQYF
j_call: TRBJ2-7; v_call: TRBV5-1; d_call: TRBD2; clone_size: .; cdr3_nt: TGCGCCAGCGCAGGGAGCGGGAGAAGTTCCTACGAGCAGTACTTC; cdr3_aa: CASAGSGRSSYEQYF
j_call: TRBJ1-4; v_call: TRBV5-6; d_call: .; clone_size: .; cdr3_nt: TGTGCCAGCAGCGACACCAAGGAAAAACTGTTTTTT; cdr3_aa: CASSDTKEKLFF
j_call: TRBJ1-1; v_call: TRBV10-3; d_call: .; clone_size: .; cdr3_nt: TGTGCCACCATGGACAGTGTGAACACTGAAGCTTTCTTT; cdr3_aa: CATMDSVNTEAFF
j_call: TRBJ1-5; v_call: TRBV7-2; d_call: .; clone_size: .; cdr3_nt: TGTGCCAGCAGCTTAGGAGGAGGGAATGGGCCCCAGCATTTT; cdr3_aa: CASSLGGGNGPQHF
j_call: TRBJ1-2; v_call: TRBV19; d_call: .; clone_size: .; cdr3_nt: TGTGCCAGTAATTCACCCCTACAGGGTTGGAGTTATGGCTACACCTTC; cdr3_aa: CASNSPLQGWSYGYTF
j_call: TRBJ2-3; v_call: TRBV7-9; d_call: .; clone_size: .; cdr3_nt: TGTTCCAGCAGCTTAGCCACTGGGCTAAGCACAGATACGCAGTATTTT; cdr3_aa: CSSSLATGLSTDTQYF
j_call: TRBJ2-7; v_call: TRBV10-3; d_call: TRBD2; clone_size: .; cdr3_nt: TGTGCCACGAAGACTAGCGGGAACGAGCAGTACTTC; cdr3_aa: CATKTSGNEQYF
j_call: TRBJ2-7; v_call: TRBV19; d_call: TRBD1; clone_size: .; cdr3_nt: TGTGCCAGTAGTATGAGACAGGGCCTCTACGAGCAGTACTTC; cdr3_aa: CASSMRQGLYEQYF
j_call: TRBJ1-2; v_call: TRBV7-9; d_call: TRBD1; clone_size: few; cdr3_nt: TGTGCCAGCAGCTTGACAGGGACAACTAACTATGGCTACACCTTC; cdr3_aa: CASSLTGTTNYGYTF
j_call: TRBJ1-5; v_call: TRBV6-5; d_call: TRBD1; clone_size: .; cdr3_nt: TGTGCCAGCAGCCCCGGACAGGTCCATCAGCCCCAGCATTTT; cdr3_aa: CASSPGQVHQPQHF
j_call: TRBJ2-7; v_call: TRBV27; d_call: .; clone_size: .; cdr3_nt: TGTGCCAGCAGTTTATCACAGGGACCTCTGTACGAGCAGTACTTC; cdr3_aa: CASSLSQGPLYEQYF
j_call: TRBJ1-4; v_call: TRBV6-5; d_call: .; clone_size: few; cdr3_nt: TGTGCCAGCAGTTACCGGGAAAAACTGTTTTTT; cdr3_aa: CASSYREKLFF
j_call: TRBJ2-5; v_call: TRBV7-2; d_call: .; clone_size: once; cdr3_nt: TGTGCCAGCAGCCCCCGGACAGTGAGGGAGACCCAGTACTTC; cdr3_aa: CASSPRTVRETQYF
j_call: TRBJ2-5; v_call: TRBV28; d_call: .; clone_size: .; cdr3_nt: TGTGCCAGCAGTCCCGGCGCGTTGTTAGCCCAAGAGACCCAGTACTTC; cdr3_aa: CASSPGALLAQETQYF
j_call: TRBJ2-7; v_call: TRBV27; d_call: TRBD1; clone_size: .; cdr3_nt: TGTGCCAGCAGCATGACAGGGTTCAACGAGCAGTACTTC; cdr3_aa: CASSMTGFNEQYF
j_call: TRBJ1-3; v_call: TRBV9; d_call: .; clone_size: once; cdr3_nt: TGTGCCAGCAGCCCCTACTTGGGAGGGGACGGAAACACCATATATTTT; cdr3_aa: CASSPYLGGDGNTIYF
j_call: TRBJ1-5; v_call: TRBV5-1; d_call: .; clone_size: .; cdr3_nt: TGCGCCAGCAGCTTGGACGGGAGGGGGAATCAGCCCCAGCATTTT; cdr3_aa: CASSLDGRGNQPQHF
j_call: TRBJ1-5; v_call: TRBV6-1; d_call: .; clone_size: .; cdr3_nt: TGTGCCAGCAGACAGGCGTTCAATCAGCCCCAGCATTTT; cdr3_aa: CASRQAFNQPQHF
j_call: TRBJ1-6; v_call: TRBV5-1; d_call: .; clone_size: .; cdr3_nt: TGCGCCAGCAGCTTGGCTAACGATTCACCCCTCCACTTT; cdr3_aa: CASSLANDSPLHF
j_call: TRBJ2-3; v_call: TRBV6-6; d_call: TRBD2; clone_size: few; cdr3_nt: TGTGCCAGCAGTTATAGTGGGGGGGAGGGAGATACGCAGTATTTT; cdr3_aa: CASSYSGGEGDTQYF
j_call: TRBJ2-7; v_call: TRBV27; d_call: TRBD1; clone_size: .; cdr3_nt: TGTGCCAGCAGAACCCCCCACGTGGGGACAGGGGGCAGCGAGCAGTACTTC; cdr3_aa: CASRTPHVGTGGSEQYF
j_call: TRBJ2-5; v_call: TRBV7-2; d_call: .; clone_size: .; cdr3_nt: TGTGCCAGCAGCTTAGACAGGGTTAGAGAGACCCAGTACTTC; cdr3_aa: CASSLDRVRETQYF
j_call: TRBJ2-3; v_call: TRBV5-1; d_call: TRBD1; clone_size: .; cdr3_nt: TGCGCCAGCACCAGGACAGGGGCAGATACGCAGTATTTT; cdr3_aa: CASTRTGADTQYF
j_call: TRBJ1-1; v_call: TRBV11-2; d_call: .; clone_size: few; cdr3_nt: TGTGCCAGCAGCTTAGATCGGGGGACTGAAGCTTTCTTT; cdr3_aa: CASSLDRGTEAFF
j_call: TRBJ1-3; v_call: TRBV7-9; d_call: .; clone_size: few; cdr3_nt: TGTGCCAGCAGCCTAGGGAGTTTCTCTGGAAACACCATATATTTT; cdr3_aa: CASSLGSFSGNTIYF
j_call: TRBJ1-5; v_call: TRBV4-1; d_call: TRBD1; clone_size: .; cdr3_nt: TGCGCCAGCAGCCCGGGGACAGATAATCAGCCCCAGCATTTT; cdr3_aa: CASSPGTDNQPQHF
j_call: TRBJ1-1; v_call: TRBV20-1; d_call: .; clone_size: .; cdr3_nt: TGCAGTGTACGGGGGGCCACTGAAGCTTTCTTT; cdr3_aa: CSVRGATEAFF
j_call: TRBJ1-4; v_call: TRBV5-1; d_call: .; clone_size: .; cdr3_nt: TGCGCCAGCAGCTTCAAAACAACTAATGAAAAACTGTTTTTT; cdr3_aa: CASSFKTTNEKLFF
j_call: TRBJ2-1; v_call: TRBV7-9; d_call: .; clone_size: .; cdr3_nt: TGTGCCAGCAGCTTAGACCAGGGGAGAACCAATGAGCAGTTCTTC; cdr3_aa: CASSLDQGRTNEQFF